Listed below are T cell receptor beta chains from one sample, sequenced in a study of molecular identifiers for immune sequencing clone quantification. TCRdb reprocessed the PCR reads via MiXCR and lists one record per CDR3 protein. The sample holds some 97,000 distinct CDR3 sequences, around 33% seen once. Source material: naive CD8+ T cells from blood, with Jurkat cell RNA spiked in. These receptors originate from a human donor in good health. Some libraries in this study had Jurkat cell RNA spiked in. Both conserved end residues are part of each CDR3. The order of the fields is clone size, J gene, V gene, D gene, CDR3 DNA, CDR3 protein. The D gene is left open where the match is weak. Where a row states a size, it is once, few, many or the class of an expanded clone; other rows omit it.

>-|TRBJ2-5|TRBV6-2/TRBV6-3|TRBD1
TGTGCCAGCAGTTCCCGACAGGGGTACCAAGAGACCCAGTACTTC
CASSSRQGYQETQYF
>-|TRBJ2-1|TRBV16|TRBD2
TGTGCCAGCAGCCAAATACCTAGCGGGAGGGCAGACGCGTTCTTC
CASSQIPSGRADAFF
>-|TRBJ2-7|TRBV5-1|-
TGCGCCAGCAGCTTGGCCTCTGGGAGCGAGCAGTACTTC
CASSLASGSEQYF
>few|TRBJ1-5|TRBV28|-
TGTGCCAGCAGTTCTCCGGACCAATATAGCAATCAGCCCCAGCATTTT
CASSSPDQYSNQPQHF
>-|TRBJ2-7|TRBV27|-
TGTGCCAGCAGCGAAGTTACAGGGCCCCACTACGAGCAGTACTTC
CASSEVTGPHYEQYF
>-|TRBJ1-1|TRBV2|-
TGTGCCAGTACCGGGACTCGGCCTGAAGCTTTCTTT
CASTGTRPEAFF
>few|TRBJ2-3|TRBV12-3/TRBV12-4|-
TGTGCCAGCAAGGCAGGTTTTCTTTCTAGCACAGATACGCAGTATTTT
CASKAGFLSSTDTQYF
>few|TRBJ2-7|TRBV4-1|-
TGCGCCAGCAGCCAAGTGGTAGCAGACGAGCAGTACTTC
CASSQVVADEQYF
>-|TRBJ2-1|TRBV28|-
TGTGCCAGCAGTTTTAGGGGCCCACGAGAGGCTGAGCAGTTCTTC
CASSFRGPREAEQFF
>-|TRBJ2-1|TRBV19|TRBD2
TGTGCCAGCCGACCAGGGCGGGGGAACAATGAGCAGTTCTTC
CASRPGRGNNEQFF
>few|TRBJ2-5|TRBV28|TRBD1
TGTGCCAGCAGTATCCCAGGGGGAGAGACCCAGTACTTC
CASSIPGGETQYF
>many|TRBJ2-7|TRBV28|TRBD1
TGTGCCAGCAGTTTTAGGGCAGGGGGCTTCTACGAGCAGTACTTC
CASSFRAGGFYEQYF
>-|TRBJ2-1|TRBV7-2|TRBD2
TGTGCCAGCAGCTTAGCCACTAGCGGGTTCTCCAATGAGCAGTTCTTC
CASSLATSGFSNEQFF
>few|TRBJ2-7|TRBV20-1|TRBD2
TGCAGTGCTCCGCTAGCGGGTGCCTTAGGGGAGCAGTACTTC
CSAPLAGALGEQYF
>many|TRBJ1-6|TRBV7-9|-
TGTGCCAGCAGCCCTCCCTTTAATAATTCACCCCTCCACTTT
CASSPPFNNSPLHF
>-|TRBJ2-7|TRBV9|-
TGTGCCAGCAGCGCTACCGATTACGAGCAGTACTTC
CASSATDYEQYF
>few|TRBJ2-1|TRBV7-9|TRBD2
TGTGCCGCAAACCTGGTCTCGGGGGGAGGGCCCTATAATGAGCAGTTCTTC
CAANLVSGGGPYNEQFF
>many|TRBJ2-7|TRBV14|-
TGTGCCAGCAGCCACGGCTACGAGCAGTACTTC
CASSHGYEQYF
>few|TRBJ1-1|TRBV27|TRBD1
TGTGCCAGCAGTTTATTAGGGGGCCGAGCCACTGAAGCTTTCTTT
CASSLLGGRATEAFF
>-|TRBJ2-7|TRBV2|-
TGTGCCAGAAGTGGCCCTAGGGGGGGTCTCGTCGACGAGCAGTACTTC
CARSGPRGGLVDEQYF
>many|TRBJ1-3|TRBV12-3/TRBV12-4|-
TGTGCCAGCAGTTGGGGGGTAGGTGGAAACACCATATATTTT
CASSWGVGGNTIYF
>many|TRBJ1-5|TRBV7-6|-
TGTGCCAGCAGCCTCCGTCGGGGAAGCAATCAGCCCCAGCATTTT
CASSLRRGSNQPQHF
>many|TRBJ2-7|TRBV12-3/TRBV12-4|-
TGTGCCAGCGGTCCACCTACGAAGCAGTACTTC
CASGPPTKQYF
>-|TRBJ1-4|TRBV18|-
TGTGCCAGCTCAGGCCTAAACCCAGGCTCAACTAATGAAAAACTGTTTTTT
CASSGLNPGSTNEKLFF
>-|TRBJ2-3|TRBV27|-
TGTGCCAGCAGTTCGGGTCTCACACCAGATACGCAGTATTTT
CASSSGLTPDTQYF
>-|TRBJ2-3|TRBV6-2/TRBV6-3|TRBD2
TGTGCCAGCAGTTACATCCTAGCGGGAGTTGTCACAGATACGCAGTATTTT
CASSYILAGVVTDTQYF
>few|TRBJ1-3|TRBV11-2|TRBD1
TGTGCCAGCAGCTTAGCCAAGACAGGGAGTGGAAACACCATATATTTT
CASSLAKTGSGNTIYF
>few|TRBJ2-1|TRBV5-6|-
TGTGCCAGCAGCTCAGCTCTAACTCGGCGGGATGAGCAGTTCTTC
CASSSALTRRDEQFF
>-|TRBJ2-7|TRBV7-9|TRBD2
TGTGCCAGCAGCTTACCGGGACTAAGGTCCGAGCAGTACTTC
CASSLPGLRSEQYF
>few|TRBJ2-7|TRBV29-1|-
TGCAGCGCCCAGTGGGGCTACGAGCAGTACTTC
CSAQWGYEQYF
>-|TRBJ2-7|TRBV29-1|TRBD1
TGCAGCGTTGAAGAGAGGGACAGGGGGTCCTACGAGCAGTACTTC
CSVEERDRGSYEQYF
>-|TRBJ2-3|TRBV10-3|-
TGTGCCATCAGTGAGTCAGCCTTTCAGGGTTGGGCAGATACGCAGTATTTT
CAISESAFQGWADTQYF
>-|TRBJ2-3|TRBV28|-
TGTGCCAGCAGTCCTCTAGCTGGGATAGATACGCAGTATTTT
CASSPLAGIDTQYF